Sequencing of this TCR beta chain was carried out in a study of regulatory T cells in long-lasting Graves disease. Time point reported: newly diagnosed GD, antithyroid drugs for less than 3 months. The TCR library used RNA extracted from PBMCs. This clonotype showed up many times. Its antigen remains unknown. The study's findings and limits: Newly diagnosed Graves' patients exceeded persistent ones in TCR diversity. Small numbers of samples may have cut accuracy. With persistent disease, TRBV28, TRBJ1-2 and TRBJ2-5 were the favored segments.

With iRepertoire HTBI primers and Arm-PCR of CDR3 regions, TCR beta libraries were built. The authors' processing: Sample data revealed approximately 60 TRBV and under 15 TRBJ segments. TCRdb re-derived calls from the multiplex PCR reads in MiXCR, one entry per CDR3 protein. The V and J calls here are based on TCRdb, not the publication. The data contain about 380,000 distinct CDR3 sequences, less than 20% of them seen just once; the ten biggest clones take up 20% to 25%. Deletions cut 5 bases from V and 1 base from J, with 14 bases between. Germline V gives CDR1 SGHVS, CDR2 FQNEAQ. The CDR3 consists of 15 residues.

The V call is TRBV7-8, the J call TRBJ1-1, with D possibly matching TRBD1 (5 bases). Sequenced material: peripheral blood mononuclear cells (PBMCs), taken at new diagnosis, from a patient treated with antithyroid drugs. The clonotype comes from a female donor with Graves disease. CDR3 protein: CASSPTTVSNTEAFF. CDR3 DNA: TGTGCCAGCAGCCCGACGACAGTATCGAACACTGAAGCTTTCTTT. Combining the CDR3 with reference TRBV7-8 and TRBJ1-1 gives the whole variable domain GAGVSQSPRYKVAKRGQDVALRCDPISGHVSLFWYQQALGQGPEFLTYFQNEAQLDKSGLPSDRFFAERPEGSVSTLKIQRTQQEDSAVYLCASSPTTVSNTEAFFGQGTRLTVV.